This T cell receptor beta chain was sequenced for a study of Japanese encephalitis immunity and Zika vaccine responses (dated by TCRdb to about 2021). Looking at the study overall: Three 5.0 ug doses of alum-adjuvanted ZPIV were administered to included participants at weeks 0, 4 and 28. A two-dose regimen of JEV vaccine (IXIARO), with doses given 28 days apart, was administered to around twelve participants two to three months before the first ZPIV dose. Before ZPIV, 12 to 13 participants were given one dose of YFV vaccine (YF-VAX), while eight to ten participants were flavivirus-naive. For TCR sequencing, six representative participants were chosen from each pre-vaccination group, with samples at week 0 (after pre-vaccination, before ZPIV) and week 52. In addition, the TCR repertoires of a few flavivirus-naive individuals were analyzed at weeks 2, 6 and 52 after ZPIV vaccination began. For stimulation, either ZIKV structural-protein peptide pools divided into flavivirus-conserved and non-conserved sets were used, or JEV or YFV peptides matching the pre-vaccination. The ZIKV peptides, 15-mers that overlapped by 11 residues, were chosen for containing NetMHCpan/NetMHCII-predicted epitopes with affinity below 50 nM. The study asked whether earlier vaccination against Japanese encephalitis virus (JEV) or yellow fever virus (YFV) shaped CD4 T cell responses to the Zika vaccine. The research as a whole found: Peptide-pool deconvolution was not performed because of sample size limitations, and consequently the individual peptides driving cross-reactive responses were not identified. Repertoire similarity across time-points and stimulations was higher in JEV-pre-vaccinated donors than in YFV-pre-vaccinated donors, indicating more clonotypes shared between ZIKV and JEV stimulation. Only a few individuals showed CD8 T cell responses to ZIKV peptide pools, and those responses were very low in magnitude. In JEV-pre-vaccinated donors, the repertoire richness of CD4 T cells responding to conserved ZIKV epitopes dropped significantly after ZPIV. The analysis covered only a subset of trial participants who had three doses and adequate samples, rather than the whole vaccinated cohort. The samples grouped by participant and showed no similarity across individuals, which suggests that no public TCRs were detected.

After labeling with CellTrace CFSE, PBMCs were cultured for 6 days in RPMI containing roughly 7.5% human serum along with peptide pools, each at approximately 1 ug/mL. Unfixed proliferating CD4 T cells were sorted on a BD FACSAria as live CD56-CD19-CD16-CD3+CD4+ CFSE-low cells. Enrolled adults were healthy and seronegative for ZIKV, JEV, YFV, DENV and WNV by microneutralization screening. The samples were drawn from a phase 1 trial of an alum-adjuvanted Zika purified-inactivated virus (ZPIV) vaccine that was randomized, double-blinded and placebo-controlled. Peripheral blood mononuclear cells were isolated by standard procedure and stored frozen in liquid nitrogen until use. This clonotype is categorized as large (0.1 to 1%). Qualities for individual bases were not recorded, and no much larger clone is one base off. Libraries were constructed by 5' RACE. Before sequencing, TCRbeta libraries were pooled in proportion to the sorted cell numbers of each library. Total RNA was extracted from sorted cells with RNAzol RT, and cDNA was synthesized with an oligo(dT) primer and a template-switching oligo. Using Kapa HiFi, PCR amplified the TCRbeta V-CDR3-J region between a SMARTer oligo primer and a TCRbeta constant-region primer. Illumina adaptors and sample-specific index barcodes were added in a second PCR, with HighPrep bead cleanup and a Bioanalyzer check confirming a band of roughly 650 bp. Sequencing of the libraries was done on an Illumina MiSeq using 2x151 bp paired-end reads. In the original analysis: Reads were demultiplexed with an in-house Java program, and TCRbeta annotations were assigned and clonotypes were counted with MiXCR. Repertoire overlap was assessed with Morisita-Horn indices from the R package vegan, and UPGMA clustering and Circos plots of recurring clonotypes were generated. Shannon diversity and richness were normalized to the highest possible value given the input cell numbers, yielding values from 0 to 1. CDR3beta sequences were aligned with MUSCLE, distances computed with SeqinR, and multidimensional scaling plotted in R. TCRdb reprocessed the public reads (quality trimming at Q25 with fastp, clone calling with MiXCR) and kept in-frame beta chains. Each CDR3 protein appears once, grouped with its most common genes and DNA. The V and J calls reflect TCRdb's pipeline rather than the authors' work. The sample profile shows approximately 400 distinct CDR3 sequences; roughly 4% of them were found once. Of the sample, about 35% falls within the top ten clones.

The receptor was isolated from an adult man who received an inactivated Zika virus vaccine. The source was antigen-activated CD4+ T cells from blood, cultured, collected during a Zika inactivated vaccine study.

The sequenced DNA: TGCGCCAGCAGCCTAGCGGGACAGGGGTACGAGCAGTACTTC. It translates as CASSLAGQGYEQYF. The V and J genes are TRBV4-3 and TRBJ2-7; 10 nucleotides in the junction match TRBD1. V lost 4 bases and J lost 4 bases, and the count of bases not matched to a germline gene is 4. The germline V gene supplies CDR1 LGHNA and CDR2 YSLEER. There are 14 amino acids in the CDR3, from cysteine to phenylalanine inclusive. Kept here is only the CDR3 DNA, which spans 42 bases and is read in frame from base 1.